Below are 14 T cell receptor beta chains sequenced from a single sample in a study of cytotoxic CD8 clonotypes in ibrutinib-treated CLL (dated by TCRdb to the early 2020s). The library relied on the immunoSEQ multiplex PCR assay. The table was pulled from immuneACCESS by TCRdb, which kept in-frame rearrangements only. Such tables lose some clones; where checked, under half of the loss comes from unresolved V genes, and the rest has no known cause. This sample lists 150,000 to 200,000 clones; over 60% were detected once. The ten largest clones represent roughly 13% of the sample. The sample's time point, from its label and the paper: approximately 2 years on ibrutinib. This specimen consisted of PBMCs, obtained after 24 months of ibrutinib treatment. The source is a human donor with chronic lymphocytic leukemia.

The chain carries TRBV30 and TRBJ1-5; possible D gene TRBD1, 5 bases. V gave up 0 bases and J gave up 6 bases, with 12 bases separating them. Germline V gives CDR1 GTSNPN, CDR2 SVGIG (reference sequence). This CDR3 has 14 amino acids. The chain's CDR3 is CAWSVQVESQPQHF. CDR3 nucleotides: TGTGCCTGGAGTGTACAGGTTGAATCTCAGCCCCAGCATTTT.

This clone was detected only a few times. The genes are TRBV6-6 and TRBJ1-2; D remains unclear. The CDR3 loop spans 14 amino acids. Trimming left V 0 bases short and J 6 bases short, with 11 bases between. Germline loops: CDR1 MNHNY, CDR2 SVGAGI (reference sequence). CDR3 in DNA: TGTGCCAGCAGTTACTCTCCCAGGCGTAATGGCTACACCTTC. It translates to CASSYSPRRNGYTF.

A single count supports this clone. The rearrangement uses TRBV7-3 and TRBJ2-3, with no clear D. Trimming pared 3 bases from V and 4 bases from J, leaving 11 bases between. Germline V gives CDR1 SGHTA, CDR2 FQGTGA. This CDR3 is built from 14 residues. Here the CDR3 reads CASSFPGRSDTQYF. The CDR3 DNA follows: TGTGCCAGCAGCTTTCCCGGGCGCTCAGATACGCAGTATTTT.

In this sample, this clone turned up a few times. CDR3 sequence reads: CSVEGDRAQFANYGYTF. The CDR3, as DNA: TGCAGCGTTGAAGGGGACAGGGCTCAGTTCGCTAACTATGGCTACACCTTC. The rearrangement uses TRBV29-1 and TRBJ1-2, with 9 bases lining up with TRBD1. The CDR3 is made up of 17 amino acids. Germline loops: CDR1 SQVTM, CDR2 ANQGSEA. With 1 base clipped from V and 0 bases from J, the junction kept 9 bases outside the gene matches. The whole variable domain, remainder taken from reference TRBV29-1 and TRBJ1-2, is SAVISQKPSRDICQRGTSLTIQCQVDSQVTMMFWYRQQPGQSLTLIATANQGSEATYESGFVIDKFPISRPNLTFSTLTVSNMSPEDSSIYLCSVEGDRAQFANYGYTFGSGTRLTVV.

The rearrangement joins TRBV5-1 to TRBJ2-1; 12 bases are a match to TRBD2. Germline CDR1 SGHRS, CDR2 YFSETQ. V shed 0 bases and J 2 bases; nucleotides not matched to a gene: 9. CDR3 length: 19 amino acids. CDR3 bases: TGCGCCAGCAGCTTGGTAGTGACTAGCGGGAGAGGTCCCTACAATGAGCAGTTCTTC. It specifies CASSLVVTSGRGPYNEQFF.

The chain recombines TRBV11-2 with TRBJ2-7, with 7 bases aligning to TRBD1. After removal of 2 bases from V and 3 bases from J, the junction contained 7 bases not matched to a gene. The CDR3 runs 15 residues. Germline V CDR1 and CDR2: SGHAT, FQNNGV. CDR3 in DNA: TGTGCCAGCAGCTTATACCGACACAGGGGCTACGAGCAGTACTTC. It codes for CASSLYRHRGYEQYF.

The rearrangement links TRBV7-9 to TRBJ1-1; no clear D gene. The CDR3 contains 14 residues. With 1 base removed from V and 3 bases from J, the gap between germline ends came to 9 bases. Looked up from germline, CDR1 is SEHNR and CDR2 is FQNEAQ (reference sequence). In nucleotides, the CDR3 is TGTGCCAGCAGCTTAGGTGGGAGCCACACTGAAGCTTTCTTT. Translation gives CASSLGGSHTEAFF.

This clone occurred once. The CDR3 loop is CASSEARGRNQPQHF. CDR3 bases: TGTGCCAGCAGTGAAGCGCGGGGACGGAATCAGCCCCAGCATTTT. The chain combines TRBV2 with TRBJ1-5; D perhaps matches TRBD1 (5 bases). This CDR3 contains 15 residues. Germline loops: CDR1 SNHLY, CDR2 FYNNEI. The V gene lost 0 bases and the J gene lost 4 bases, with 10 bases spanning the gap.

The chain has TRBV19 and TRBJ2-3; the match to TRBD2 covers 8 bases. With 8 bases clipped from V and 4 bases from J, the junction kept 8 bases outside the gene matches. Germline CDR1 and CDR2: LNHDA and SQIVND (reference sequence). This CDR3 region has 14 residues. The CDR3 DNA reads TGTGCCAGTCTCGCGGGAGGCCTTGCAGATACGCAGTATTTT. Translation: CASLAGGLADTQYF. Filled out from reference TRBV19 and TRBJ2-3, the complete variable domain reads DGGITQSPKYLFRKEGQNVTLSCEQNLNHDAMYWYRQDPGQGLRLIYYSQIVNDFQKGDIAEGYSVSREKKESFPLTVTSAQKNPTAFYLCASLAGGLADTQYFGPGTRLTVL.

This clone was picked up one time. This chain links TRBV29-1 with TRBJ2-2; D is perhaps TRBD2 (6 bases). From germline, CDR1 is SQVTM and CDR2 ANQGSEA. V was pared by 0 bases and J by 5 bases, with 16 bases between. The CDR3 totals 16 residues. The CDR3: CSVEDEYTRGTGELFF. For the CDR3, the DNA is TGCAGCGTTGAAGATGAGTACACCCGGGGGACCGGGGAGCTGTTTTTT.

On this clone itself: Since the CDR3 does not end with the conserved phenylalanine or tryptophan, this likely comes from a read error. The DNA is omitted, as the CDR3 cannot be located on it reliably, and the CDR3 follows TCRdb's listing. This chain links TRBV10-1 with TRBJ1-1. Germline-derived CDR1 and CDR2 are WNHNN and SYGVQD (reference sequence). The length of the CDR3 is 9 amino acids, counting both ends. CDR3 amino acids: CASSETPGL.

The genes are TRBV6-5 and TRBJ2-3, with unresolved D. CDR1 is MNHEY and CDR2 is SVGAGI in the germline V gene. The V and J ends lost 6 bases and 0 bases respectively, with 10 bases between them. CDR3 size: 14 residues. This CDR3 is CASRTSMSTDTQYF. In DNA, the CDR3 is TGTGCCAGCAGGACCTCGATGAGCACAGATACGCAGTATTTT.

The chain links TRBV6-5 to TRBJ2-7; no definite D call. V lost 5 bases to trimming and J lost 3 bases, with 5 bases between them. Germline CDR1 reads MNHEY; CDR2 reads SVGAGI. This CDR3 is 11 amino acids long. Here the CDR3 DNA reads TGTGCCAGCAGTAAGTACTACGAGCAGTACTTC. It codes for CASSKYYEQYF.

The genes are TRBV19 and TRBJ2-1; D is unclear. V gave up 4 bases and J gave up 3 bases, with 10 bases separating them. In germline, CDR1 is LNHDA, CDR2 SQIVND (reference sequence). The CDR3 has 14 amino acids. CDR3 coding DNA: TGTGCCAGTAGTAGCGTATCGGGCTACAATGAGCAGTTCTTC. Its translation is CASSSVSGYNEQFF.